The clone carrying this T cell receptor beta chain was detected ten times or more. The cDNA was synthesized by 5'RACE incorporating 10-nucleotide random UMIs. TCRdb fed the 5' RACE reads into MiXCR, producing one record per CDR3 protein. The profile shows more than 40,000 distinct CDR3 sequences, roughly 13% of them singletons. The sample comes from a study of neurological immune-mediated disorders. Trimming removed 4 bases from V and 0 bases from J, with 14 bases in between. The CDR3 is 16 amino acids. Time point described: longitudinal time-point 3. The unsorted libraries were generated from a total of 2 million PBMCs, which had been stored in RNAlater at -80 C.

The sequencing sample was made of PBMCs. V and J are TRBV12-3 or TRBV12-4 and TRBJ2-3; no clear D. The receptor was derived from a male donor with HTLV-1-associated myelopathy (HAM/TSP). The CDR3 bases are TGTGCCAGCAGTTCTTATGGGTCGGACAGCACAGATACGCAGTATTTT. Protein product: CASSSYGSDSTDTQYF.